Below are 14 T cell receptor beta chains sequenced from a single sample in a study of OX40 agonist ivuxolimab in advanced cancers. TCRdb keeps only in-frame clones here, not all; method: immunoSEQ multiplex PCR. The sample lists roughly 95,000 clones, approximately 90% occurring once. Sequences were derived from CD4+ or CD8+ T cells sorted from blood, sampled in a trial of the OX40 agonist ivuxolimab. The receptors shown here come from an adult with an advanced solid tumor such as melanoma, head and neck, liver or kidney cancer.

This chain uses TRBV5-6 with TRBJ1-1; 7 positions match TRBD1. Unmatched junction bases numbered 3, after V lost 1 base and J lost 6 bases. Germline V gives CDR1 SGHDT, CDR2 YYEEEE. The CDR3 consists of 13 residues. The CDR3 region is CASSLKGAAEAFF. The DNA for the CDR3 is TGTGCCAGCAGCTTGAAGGGGGCGGCTGAAGCTTTCTTT.

The chain recombines TRBV29-1 with TRBJ2-7, with D perhaps TRBD2 (5 bases). This CDR3 spans 12 amino acids. The V end was cut by 3 bases, the J end by 5 bases, with 11 bases between. Per germline, CDR1 SQVTM and CDR2 ANQGSEA. CDR3 in amino acids: CSVDLGSHEQYF. Here the CDR3 DNA reads TGCAGCGTTGATTTGGGGAGCCACGAGCAGTACTTC.

The J gene is TRBJ1-2, the V gene TRBV11-2, with D perhaps matching TRBD1 (6 bases). In germline, CDR1 is SGHAT, CDR2 FQNNGV. There are 17 residues in the CDR3. Trimming left V 7 bases short and J 3 bases short, with 24 bases between. CDR3: CASNPAGATDSHYGYTF. The CDR3 DNA reads TGTGCCAGCAACCCCGCGGGGGCGACGGATAGTCACTATGGCTACACCTTC.

The chain combines TRBV29-1 with TRBJ1-3; 8 bases align to TRBD1. CDR1 SQVTM and CDR2 ANQGSEA come from the germline V gene. The CDR3 totals 14 residues. The V segment lost 6 bases and the J segment 4 bases; nucleotides outside the gene matches: 8. This chain's CDR3 is CSVKTTGVGNTIYF. For the CDR3, the DNA is TGCAGCGTGAAGACGACAGGGGTAGGAAACACCATATATTTT.

The chain carries TRBV5-1 and TRBJ2-5; tentative D call: TRBD1 (7 bases). Trimming stripped 7 bases from V and 4 bases from J, with 11 bases between. The CDR3 has 12 amino acids. Germline loops: CDR1 SGHRS, CDR2 YFSETQ. The CDR3 bases are TGCGCCAGCGGACAGGAGGGAGAGACCCAGTACTTC. Its protein product is CASGQEGETQYF.

Written as DNA, the CDR3 is TGTGCCAGTACCGGAAGGACTAGTAAGAATGAGCAGTTCTTC. Encoded protein: CASTGRTSKNEQFF. The chain joins TRBV19 to TRBJ2-1; 7 bases map to TRBD2. Germline-derived CDR1 and CDR2 are LNHDA and SQIVND (reference sequence). Unmatched junction bases numbered 10, after V lost 7 bases and J lost 7 bases. CDR3 size: 14 residues. Based on the CDR3 plus reference TRBV19 and TRBJ2-1, the full variable domain is DGGITQSPKYLFRKEGQNVTLSCEQNLNHDAMYWYRQDPGQGLRLIYYSQIVNDFQKGDIAEGYSVSREKKESFPLTVTSAQKNPTAFYLCASTGRTSKNEQFFGPGTRLTVL.

V gene TRBV10-3 combines with J gene TRBJ2-7; tentative D call: TRBD2 (6 bases). V lost 0 bases to trimming and J lost 4 bases, with 13 bases between them. Germline assignment: CDR1 ENHRY and CDR2 SYGVKD. This CDR3 spans 15 amino acids. CDR3 region: CAISESSSGTYEQYF. The CDR3 region has the DNA TGTGCCATCAGTGAGTCTAGTAGCGGTACTTACGAGCAGTACTTC.

This chain uses TRBV9 with TRBJ2-4; a possible D gene is TRBD2 (5 bases). The CDR3 covers 15 residues. V was shortened by 5 bases and J by 5 bases, with 17 bases between the two germline ends. Germline V CDR1 and CDR2: SGDLS, YYNGEE. CDR3 coding DNA: TGTGCCAGCAGTACTGGGCCTGGCGGGCAAAACATTCAGTACTTC. As protein: CASSTGPGGQNIQYF.

The chain joins TRBV28 to TRBJ2-1; D call uncertain. The CDR3 spans 15 residues. The V and J ends lost 3 bases and 0 bases respectively, with 9 bases between them. Germline CDR1 and CDR2: MDHEN and SYDVKM. The CDR3 nucleotides read TGTGCCAGCAGTTTTGTTACCCGCTCCTACAATGAGCAGTTCTTC. The encoded protein is CASSFVTRSYNEQFF.

The CDR3 coding sequence is TGTGCCAGCAGCTTCAGCACCCCGGCAACTAATGAAAAACTGTTTTTT. Translating it yields CASSFSTPATNEKLFF. The rearrangement joins TRBV7-9 to TRBJ1-4; D not certain. V was shortened by 3 bases and J by 0 bases, with 11 bases between the two germline ends. This CDR3 has 16 amino acids. From germline, CDR1 is SEHNR and CDR2 FQNEAQ (reference sequence).

This chain uses TRBV29-1 with TRBJ2-2; the match to TRBD1 covers 9 bases. Germline CDR1 SQVTM, CDR2 ANQGSEA. With 7 bases clipped from V and 5 bases from J, the junction kept 2 bases outside the gene matches. The CDR3 covers 12 residues. The CDR3 DNA sequence: TGCAGCGGAGACAGGGGGACCGGGGAGCTGTTTTTT. This sequence encodes CSGDRGTGELFF.

This sequence joins TRBV6-1 and TRBJ1-1; maybe TRBD1 (6 bases). V lost 4 bases to trimming and J lost 4 bases, with 10 bases between them. Germline V gene data show CDR1 as MNHNS and CDR2 as SASEGT. The CDR3 runs to 13 residues. The chain's CDR3 is CASSGQTGTEAFF. Here the CDR3 DNA reads TGTGCCAGCAGTGGACAGACAGGCACTGAAGCTTTCTTT.

The chain joins TRBV29-1 to TRBJ1-1; a weak D match, TRBD1 (6 bases). The V and J ends lost 2 bases and 5 bases respectively, with 12 bases between them. The CDR3 spans 13 residues. Germline CDR1 is SQVTM and CDR2 is ANQGSEA. The CDR3 loop reads CSVEREGGTEAFF. CDR3 in DNA: TGCAGCGTTGAAAGAGAGGGGGGGACTGAAGCTTTCTTT.

The V gene is TRBV2, the J gene TRBJ1-1; D remains unclear. This CDR3 spans 11 amino acids. CDR1 SNHLY and CDR2 FYNNEI come from the germline V gene. The ends were cut back, 6 bases at V and 7 bases at J, with 9 bases in the middle. The CDR3 bases are TGTGCCAGCAGCCTACAGATTGAAGCTTTCTTT. It encodes CASSLQIEAFF.